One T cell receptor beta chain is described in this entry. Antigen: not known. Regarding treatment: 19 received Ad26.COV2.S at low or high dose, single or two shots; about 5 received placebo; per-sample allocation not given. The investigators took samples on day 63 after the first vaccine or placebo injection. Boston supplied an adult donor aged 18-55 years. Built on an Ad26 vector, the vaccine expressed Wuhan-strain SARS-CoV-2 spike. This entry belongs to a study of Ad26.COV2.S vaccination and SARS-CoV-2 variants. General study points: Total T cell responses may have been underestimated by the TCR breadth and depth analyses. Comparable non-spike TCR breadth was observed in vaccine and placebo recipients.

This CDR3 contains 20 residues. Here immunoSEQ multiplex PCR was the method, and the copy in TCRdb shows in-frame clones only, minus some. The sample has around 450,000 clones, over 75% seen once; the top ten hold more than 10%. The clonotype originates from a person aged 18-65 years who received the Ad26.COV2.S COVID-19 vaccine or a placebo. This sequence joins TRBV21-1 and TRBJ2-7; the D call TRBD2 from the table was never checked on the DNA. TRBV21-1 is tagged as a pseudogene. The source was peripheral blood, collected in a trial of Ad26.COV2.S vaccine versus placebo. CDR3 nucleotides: TGTGCCAGCAGCAAAGAGGGTTGTGAAACTAGGCAAGGTCTGCCCTACGAGCAGTACTTC. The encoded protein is CASSKEGCETRQGLPYEQYF.